This T cell receptor beta chain was identified in a study of cytomegalovirus exposure and HLA in healthy donors. Study-level points and caveats: In a later analysis, HLA-associated TCR beta chains were more clonally expanded than equally common others.

With respect to this clone: Its matching antigen is unknown.

PCR was performed using 60 Vbeta and 13 Jbeta primers. Only in-frame clones appear in the TCRdb table, and some are missing; sequencing was by immunoSEQ multiplex PCR. In the table there are some 160,000 clones, roughly 68% of which are singletons. CDR1 and CDR2 (germline): SGHDN, FVKESK. Trimming removed 0 bases from V and 5 bases from J, with 13 bases in between. The CDR3 covers 15 residues. Sequenced sample: PBMCs. The TCR originated in a man between 60 and 70 years old in good health and CMV-seronegative. The J gene is TRBJ1-1, the V gene TRBV14, with D perhaps TRBD1 (6 bases). The CDR3 DNA is TGTGCCAGCAGCCAAGAAACCAGGGGTTATACTGAAGCTTTCTTT. As protein: CASSQETRGYTEAFF.